A single T cell receptor (beta chain) is shown here with its context. This CDR3 comprises 15 residues. With 0 bases removed from V and 3 bases from J, the gap between germline ends came to 10 bases. Germline V gene data show CDR1 as SGHKS and CDR2 as YYEKEE (reference sequence). This specimen belongs to a study of cytomegalovirus exposure and HLA in healthy donors. Primers: 60 Vbeta forward and 13 Jbeta reverse. Profiling relied on immunoSEQ multiplex PCR, and the TCRdb table lists in-frame clones only, not all of them. Of tens of thousands of clones in the sample, 75% to 85% were seen once. Sequencing was performed on PBMCs. This TCR came from a man aged 45-60 years in good health and CMV-seropositive. This chain connects TRBV5-5 to TRBJ1-5; weak D call: TRBD1 (6 bases). The CDR3 here is CASSLEAGVNQPQHF. DNA of the CDR3: TGTGCCAGCAGCTTGGAGGCAGGGGTCAATCAGCCCCAGCATTTT.